These 27 T cell receptor beta chains originate from one sample sequenced in a study of T cell responses to AZD1222 COVID-19 vaccine. Profiling relied on immunoSEQ multiplex PCR, and the TCRdb table lists in-frame clones only, not all of them. Of approximately 97,000 clones in the sample, roughly nine tenths were seen once. Sample: peripheral blood, taken on day 0 of AZD1222 vaccination. The receptors stem from an adult in good health.

In its sample, this clone was seen once. This chain joins TRBV6-5 and TRBJ2-1; D not resolved. The CDR3 is 13 residues long. V was shortened by 7 bases and J by 3 bases, with 10 bases between the two germline ends. CDR1 and CDR2 from the germline V gene are MNHEY and SVGAGI. CDR3 region: CASNSGLYNEQFF. The CDR3 nucleotides are TGTGCCAGCAACTCAGGCCTCTACAATGAGCAGTTCTTC.

V and J are TRBV14 and TRBJ1-2; TRBD1 matches at 9 bases. Germline trimming cut 4 bases from V and 6 bases from J; bases unmatched to any gene: 9. The CDR3 is 15 amino acids. CDR1 and CDR2 from the germline V gene are SGHDN and FVKESK. The CDR3 bases are TGTGCCAGCAGCCCCCGGACAGGGGTTGGGGATGGCTACACCTTC. It is translated as CASSPRTGVGDGYTF.

The gene calls are TRBV29-1 and TRBJ2-7; maybe TRBD1 (6 bases). Trimming removed 4 bases from V and 4 bases from J, with 14 bases in between. This CDR3 spans 13 amino acids. Germline V CDR1 and CDR2: SQVTM, ANQGSEA. CDR3 region: CSVAVGRGYEQYF. CDR3 DNA sequence: TGCAGCGTTGCGGTGGGCAGGGGATACGAGCAGTACTTC.

This clone was detected only a few times. The CDR3 region is CASSVGLAGNEQFF. The CDR3, as DNA: TGCGCCAGCAGTGTGGGACTAGCAGGCAATGAGCAGTTCTTC. This rearrangement joins TRBV10-2 to TRBJ2-1; 9 bases match TRBD2. CDR1 is WSHSY, CDR2 SAAADI, per germline. V shed 4 bases and J 6 bases; nucleotides not matched to a gene: 4. CDR3 length: 14 residues.

The chain joins TRBV4-2 to TRBJ1-4; D is undetermined. Per the germline V gene, CDR1 is LGHNA and CDR2 is YNFKEQ. V dropped 1 base and J dropped 7 bases, with 10 bases sitting between them. This CDR3 region has 14 residues. The CDR3 protein is CASSQGLGIEKLFF. CDR3 nucleotide sequence: TGTGCCAGCAGCCAAGGGTTGGGGATTGAAAAACTGTTTTTT.

The rearrangement links TRBV19 to TRBJ2-7; 7 nucleotides align to TRBD1. The germline CDR1 and CDR2 sequences are LNHDA and SQIVND (reference sequence). The CDR3 has 14 amino acids. V trimming: 2 bases; J trimming: 2 bases; junction bases outside the gene matches: 3. The CDR3 sequence is CASSIQQGTYEQYF. DNA of the CDR3: TGTGCCAGTAGTATACAACAGGGGACCTACGAGCAGTACTTC.

The chain uses TRBV6-6 and TRBJ2-5; D unclear. Germline-derived CDR1 and CDR2 are MNHNY and SVGAGI (reference sequence). The CDR3 totals 15 residues. V lost 6 bases and J 0 bases, leaving 14 bases between the germline ends. DNA of the CDR3: TGTGCCAGCAGAAAAAAAGAGTGGTACCAAGAGACCCAGTACTTC. Protein sequence: CASRKKEWYQETQYF.

The chain has TRBV4-1 and TRBJ1-2, with 8 positions matching TRBD1. Looked up from germline, CDR1 is MGHRA and CDR2 is YSYEKL. V dropped 5 bases and J dropped 0; count of bases not matched to a gene: 5. This CDR3 is 15 amino acids long. CDR3 DNA: TGCGCCAGCAGCATCGGACAGGGAACTAACTATGGCTACACCTTC. It codes for CASSIGQGTNYGYTF.

The chain couples TRBV5-1 to TRBJ1-1; D gene unclear. Trimming removed 0 bases at V and 4 bases at J, with 10 bases between. The germline V gene has CDR1 SGHRS and CDR2 YFSETQ. The CDR3 has 14 residues. DNA for the CDR3: TGCGCCAGCAGCTTGGTTCCCCCGGGCACTGAAGCTTTCTTT. Protein sequence: CASSLVPPGTEAFF.

The chain uses TRBV9 and TRBJ1-1, with no clear D. The CDR3 contains 14 residues. The V end lost 4 bases, the J end lost 1 base, and 11 bases lay between the germline ends. Germline CDR1 reads SGDLS; CDR2 reads YYNGEE. The DNA of the CDR3 is TGTGCCAGCAGCCAGACCTCGGGGAACACTGAAGCTTTCTTT. It yields the protein CASSQTSGNTEAFF.

This chain uses TRBV5-5 with TRBJ2-5, with TRBD2 identical over 13 bases. CDR3 size: 17 residues. V was pared by 1 base and J by 4 bases, with 7 bases of the junction left unmatched. CDR1 and CDR2 (germline): SGHKS, YYEKEE (reference sequence). In DNA form, the CDR3 reads TGTGCCAGCAGCTTGTACTGGACTAGCGGGAGTGGAGAGACCCAGTACTTC. Protein sequence: CASSLYWTSGSGETQYF.

The genes are TRBV12-3 or TRBV12-4 and TRBJ1-4; no reliable D call. Trimming cost V 3 bases and J 7 bases, with 3 bases left between them. The CDR3 consists of 11 residues. The CDR3 bases are TGTGCCAGCAGTTTGAGTGAAAAACTGTTTTTT. Its translation: CASSLSEKLFF.

The chain recombines TRBV18 with TRBJ1-5; D not certain. Trimming shortened V by 0 bases and J by 6 bases, and 15 bases separated the two germline ends. There are 16 residues in the CDR3. Germline V gene lookup returns CDR1 KGHSH and CDR2 LQKENI. The CDR3 DNA follows: TGTGCCAGCTCACCACCTGGAAGTAGAGGTTCTCAGCCCCAGCATTTT. It yields the protein CASSPPGSRGSQPQHF.

V gene TRBV2 combines with J gene TRBJ1-1; no clear D gene. Germline V gene sequence: CDR1 SNHLY, CDR2 FYNNEI. Trimming took off 6 bases at V and 3 bases at J, with 17 bases between the two ends. This CDR3 has 15 amino acids. CDR3 amino acids: CASRRDGERDTEAFF. CDR3 bases: TGTGCCAGCAGGAGGGATGGAGAAAGGGACACTGAAGCTTTCTTT.

This sequence joins TRBV27 and TRBJ2-3, with a weak D call TRBD2 (5 bases). The CDR3 totals 14 residues. The V gene's germline CDR1 is MNHEY and CDR2 SMNVEV (reference sequence). V lost 3 bases, J lost 1 base, and 8 bases lay in between. CDR3 nucleotides: TGTGCCAGCAGTTTCCTAGCAGGCACAGATACGCAGTATTTT. This codes for CASSFLAGTDTQYF.

J is TRBJ2-6 and V is TRBV30; no clear D. The CDR3 runs 14 residues. The V gene's germline CDR1 is GTSNPN and CDR2 SVGIG (reference sequence). Trimming pared 2 bases from V and 0 bases from J, leaving 5 bases between. CDR3 in DNA: TGTGCCTGGAGTTGGAGCTCTGGGGCCAACGTCCTGACTTTC. Amino acid sequence: CAWSWSSGANVLTF.

V is TRBV19 and J is TRBJ1-5; D not resolved. Germline values: CDR1 LNHDA, CDR2 SQIVND (reference sequence). The length of the CDR3 is 12 residues. Trimming cost V 6 bases and J 4 bases, with 7 bases left between them. CDR3 bases: TGTGCCAGTAGCTTTCGGAATCAGCCCCAGCATTTT. It translates to CASSFRNQPQHF.

This clone was seen a few times. The V gene is TRBV6-5, the J gene TRBJ2-7; maybe TRBD1 (6 bases). V was shortened by 6 bases and J by 4 bases, with 16 bases between the two germline ends. The germline gives CDR1 MNHEY, CDR2 SVGAGI. This CDR3 spans 14 amino acids. CDR3: CASRKKLGQYEQYF. CDR3 nucleotides: TGTGCCAGCAGGAAAAAACTCGGACAGTACGAGCAGTACTTC.

The chain recombines TRBV19 with TRBJ1-2; a possible D gene is TRBD1 (5 bases). The CDR3 runs 14 residues. Germline V gene data show CDR1 as LNHDA and CDR2 as SQIVND (reference sequence). V lost 3 bases and J 2 bases, leaving 10 bases between the germline ends. In DNA form, the CDR3 reads TGTGCCAGTAGTATCAGGGATATGAACTATGGCTACACCTTC. The encoded protein is CASSIRDMNYGYTF.

This rearrangement joins TRBV18 to TRBJ1-4; D gene uncertain. The germline V gene has CDR1 KGHSH and CDR2 LQKENI. Trimming took 4 bases from V and 4 from J, leaving 13 bases between them. The CDR3 runs to 15 residues. The CDR3 DNA reads as TGTGCCAGCTCACTGGCGGCCGAACATAATGAAAAACTGTTTTTT. This encodes CASSLAAEHNEKLFF.

The chain uses TRBV5-5 and TRBJ2-7; D uncertain. Deletions cut 6 bases from V and 0 bases from J, with 4 bases between. The CDR3 consists of 11 residues. Per the germline V gene, CDR1 is SGHKS and CDR2 is YYEKEE (reference sequence). As DNA, the CDR3 is TGTGCCAGCAAAAACTCCTACGAGCAGTACTTC. Its translation is CASKNSYEQYF.

The chain joins TRBV6-5 to TRBJ1-5; 7 positions match TRBD1. Trimming took 6 bases from V and 5 from J; bases not matched to a gene: 4. The germline CDR1 and CDR2 sequences are MNHEY and SVGAGI. This CDR3 region has 13 residues. The CDR3: CASRHDRDQPQHF. CDR3 DNA: TGTGCCAGCAGGCATGACAGGGATCAGCCCCAGCATTTT.

V usage is TRBV3-1 (or the pseudogene TRBV3-2) and J usage is TRBJ1-4; D perhaps matches TRBD1 (6 bases). CDR1 is LGHDT, CDR2 YNNKEL, per germline (reference sequence). The CDR3 has 16 residues. Trimming removed 1 base from V and 4 bases from J, with 13 bases in between. The CDR3 coding sequence is TGTGCCAGCAGCCAAGGTTTTGGCAGGGGTAATGAAAAACTGTTTTTT. Residues: CASSQGFGRGNEKLFF.

The chain joins TRBV28 to TRBJ2-1; 8 bases are a match to TRBD2. The CDR3 is 15 residues long. The V gene's germline CDR1 is MDHEN and CDR2 SYDVKM. Losses at the gene ends were 4 bases for V and 8 bases for J; bases not matched to a gene: 10. The CDR3 is CASSSPGLGAYEQFF. CDR3 DNA sequence: TGTGCCAGCAGTTCGCCGGGACTAGGTGCCTATGAGCAGTTCTTC.

CDR3 protein: CASRTTGSETEAFF. Here the CDR3 DNA reads TGTGCCAGCAGAACCACCGGGTCGGAGACTGAAGCTTTCTTT. V and J are TRBV11-2 and TRBJ1-1; D unresolved. CDR1 is SGHAT and CDR2 is FQNNGV in the germline V gene. CDR3 length: 14 residues. V dropped 6 bases and J dropped 5 bases, with 16 bases sitting between them.

V gene TRBV29-1 combines with J gene TRBJ2-7; D is unclear. The CDR3 consists of 10 residues. V was clipped by 6 bases and J by 1 base, with 4 bases between them. Germline CDR1 and CDR2: SQVTM and ANQGSEA. CDR3 bases: TGCAGCGTCGGATCCTACGAGCAGTACTTC. This translates into CSVGSYEQYF.

This sequence joins TRBV12-3 or TRBV12-4 and TRBJ2-7; maybe TRBD1 (6 bases). Trimming removed 5 bases at V and 6 bases at J, with 14 bases between. This CDR3 has 13 amino acids. The CDR3 DNA is TGTGCCAGCAGTGGCCCAGGGGACGGCGAGCAGTACTTC. Translated, it gives CASSGPGDGEQYF.